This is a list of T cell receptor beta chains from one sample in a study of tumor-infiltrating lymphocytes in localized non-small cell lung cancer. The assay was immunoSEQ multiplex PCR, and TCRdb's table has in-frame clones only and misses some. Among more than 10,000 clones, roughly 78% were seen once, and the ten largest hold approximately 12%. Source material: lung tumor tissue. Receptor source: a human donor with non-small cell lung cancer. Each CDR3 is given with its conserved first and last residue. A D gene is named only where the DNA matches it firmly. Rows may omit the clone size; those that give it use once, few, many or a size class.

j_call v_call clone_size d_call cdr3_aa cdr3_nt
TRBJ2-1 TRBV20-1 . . CSAKIGSQFF TGCAGTGCTAAAATCGGGTCTCAGTTCTTC
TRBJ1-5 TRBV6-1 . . CASRSPRVPNQPQHF TGTGCCAGCAGATCTCCCAGGGTACCCAATCAGCCCCAGCATTTT
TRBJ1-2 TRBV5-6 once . CASSPDGIYGYTF TGTGCCAGCAGCCCGGACGGGATTTATGGCTACACCTTC
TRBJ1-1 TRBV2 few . CASSGSENTEAFF TGTGCCAGCAGTGGTTCAGAGAACACTGAAGCTTTCTTT
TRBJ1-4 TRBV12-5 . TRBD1 CASGYASGTGDEKLFF TGTGCTAGTGGTTACGCCTCCGGGACAGGGGATGAAAAACTGTTTTTT
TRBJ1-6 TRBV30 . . CAWSWDLGNSPLHF TGTGCCTGGAGTTGGGACTTGGGGAATTCACCCCTCCACTTT
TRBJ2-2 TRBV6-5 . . CASSYSKGRGELFF TGTGCCAGCAGTTACTCGAAAGGCCGCGGGGAGCTGTTTTTT
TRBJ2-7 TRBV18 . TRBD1 CASSASTGVRDEQYF TGTGCCAGCTCGGCGTCGACAGGGGTTCGGGACGAGCAGTACTTC
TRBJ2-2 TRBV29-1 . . CSVAQTGELFF TGCAGCGTTGCTCAGACCGGGGAGCTGTTTTTT
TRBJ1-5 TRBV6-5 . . CASSYGSDWRGQPQHF TGTGCCAGCAGTTACGGCTCGGACTGGAGAGGTCAGCCCCAGCATTTT
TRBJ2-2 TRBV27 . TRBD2 CASKTSGYEKVTGELFF TGTGCCAGCAAAACTAGCGGGTATGAAAAGGTCACCGGGGAGCTGTTTTTT
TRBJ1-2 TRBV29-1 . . CSVEDSPYYGYTF TGCAGCGTTGAAGATTCCCCATACTATGGCTACACCTTC
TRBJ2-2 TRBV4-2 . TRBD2 CASSLSTSGQNTGELFF TGTGCCAGCAGCCTATCGACTAGCGGCCAGAACACCGGGGAGCTGTTTTTT
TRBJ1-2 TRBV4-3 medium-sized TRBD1 CASSQGGQGKNYGYTF TGCGCCAGCAGCCAGGGGGGACAGGGGAAAAACTATGGCTACACCTTC
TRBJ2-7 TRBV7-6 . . CASSLETTFLEQYF TGTGCCAGCAGCTTAGAGACTACCTTCCTCGAGCAGTACTTC
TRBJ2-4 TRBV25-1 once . CASSEWGNIQYF TGTGCCAGCAGTGAATGGGGTAACATTCAGTACTTC
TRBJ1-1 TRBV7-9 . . CASSLGGAGNTEAFF TGTGCCAGCAGCTTAGGAGGTGCGGGGAACACTGAAGCTTTCTTT
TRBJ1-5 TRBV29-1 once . CSAANENNQPQHF TGCAGCGCAGCTAATGAAAACAATCAGCCCCAGCATTTT
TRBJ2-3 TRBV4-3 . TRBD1 CASSQGQGAGDTQYF TGCGCCAGCAGCCAGGGACAGGGGGCTGGAGATACGCAGTATTTT
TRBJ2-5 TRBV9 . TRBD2 CASSVTSDQETQYF TGTGCCAGCAGCGTCACTAGCGACCAAGAGACCCAGTACTTC
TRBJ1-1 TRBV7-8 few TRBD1 CASSPTGGRTVGKAFF TGTGCCAGCAGCCCTACAGGGGGTAGAACGGTTGGTAAAGCTTTCTTT
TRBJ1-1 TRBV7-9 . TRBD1 CASSLRAGGNTEAFF TGTGCCAGCAGCTTACGGGCAGGGGGCAACACTGAAGCTTTCTTT
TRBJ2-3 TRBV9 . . CASSVGDTQYF TGTGCCAGCAGCGTAGGGGATACGCAGTATTTT
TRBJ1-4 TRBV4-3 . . CASRYTTGYNEKLFF TGCGCCAGCAGATATACGACGGGTTATAATGAAAAACTGTTTTTT
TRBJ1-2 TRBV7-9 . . CASSFGQSYGYTF TGTGCCAGCAGCTTCGGACAGAGCTATGGCTACACCTTC
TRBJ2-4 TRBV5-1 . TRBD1 CASSLEGTGPGAKNIQYF TGCGCCAGCAGCTTGGAGGGGACAGGGCCTGGCGCCAAAAACATTCAGTACTTC
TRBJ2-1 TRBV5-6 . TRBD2 CASSIGLAGNNEQFF TGTGCCAGCAGCATAGGACTAGCGGGAAACAATGAGCAGTTCTTC
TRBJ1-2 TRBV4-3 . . CASSQTGINYGYTF TGCGCCAGCAGCCAAACAGGGATCAACTATGGCTACACCTTC
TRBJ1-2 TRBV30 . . CAWNGQGIIYGYTF TGTGCCTGGAACGGGCAGGGGATTATCTATGGCTACACCTTC
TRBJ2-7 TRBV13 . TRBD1 CASSPRDRIYEQYF TGTGCCAGCAGCCCGAGGGACAGAATCTACGAGCAGTACTTC
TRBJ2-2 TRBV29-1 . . CSVGIQGPGELFF TGCAGCGTTGGAATACAGGGCCCCGGGGAGCTGTTTTTT
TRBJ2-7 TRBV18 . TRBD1 CASSPRGQGSTYEQYF TGTGCCAGCTCACCTAGAGGACAGGGGAGTACCTACGAGCAGTACTTC
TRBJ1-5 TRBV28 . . CASSRDSNQPQHF TGTGCCAGCAGTCGCGACAGCAATCAGCCCCAGCATTTT
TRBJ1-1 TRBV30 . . CAWRPPQGNTEAFF TGTGCCTGGAGGCCACCCCAGGGAAACACTGAAGCTTTCTTT
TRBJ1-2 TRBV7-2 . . CASSLNHGQLNF TGTGCCAGCAGCTTAAACCATGGACAGCTTAACTTC
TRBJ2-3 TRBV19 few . CASSIVPGHTQYF TGTGCCAGTAGTATAGTTCCAGGGCATACGCAGTATTTT
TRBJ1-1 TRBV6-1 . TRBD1 CASTPDRGSNTEAFF TGTGCCAGCACCCCGGACAGGGGATCGAACACTGAAGCTTTCTTT
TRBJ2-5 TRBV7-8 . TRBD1 CASSLGQGAETQYF TGTGCCAGCAGCCTGGGACAGGGGGCCGAGACCCAGTACTTC
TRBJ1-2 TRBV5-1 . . CASSSSGTSYGYTF TGCGCCAGCAGCTCCTCCGGGACGAGCTATGGCTACACCTTC
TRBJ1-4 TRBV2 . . CASSELQLNEKLFF TGTGCCAGCAGTGAGTTACAGCTTAATGAAAAACTGTTTTTT
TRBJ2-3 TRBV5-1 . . CASSLDPTDTQYF TGCGCCAGCAGCTTGGACCCCACAGATACGCAGTATTTT
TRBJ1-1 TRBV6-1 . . CASILRLMSIAFF TGTGCCAGCATCCTGAGGTTGATGTCTATCGCTTTCTTT
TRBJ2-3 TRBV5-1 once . CASSLEGFARAASTDTQYF TGCGCCAGCAGCTTGGAGGGTTTTGCAAGGGCGGCGAGCACAGATACGCAGTATTTT
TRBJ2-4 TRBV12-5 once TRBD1 CASGLITGTGGHGIQYF TGTGCTAGTGGTTTGATCACCGGGACAGGGGGCCACGGGATTCAGTACTTC
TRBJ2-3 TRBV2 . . CASRSGTDTDTQYF TGTGCCAGCAGGTCCGGGACGGACACAGATACGCAGTATTTT
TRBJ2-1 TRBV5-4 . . CASSRTVYEQFF TGTGCCAGCAGTAGGACGGTCTATGAGCAGTTCTTC
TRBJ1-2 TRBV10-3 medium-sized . CAINGGYGYTF TGTGCCATCAACGGGGGCTATGGCTACACCTTC
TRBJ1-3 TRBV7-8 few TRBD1 CASSIDRAGNTIYF TGTGCCAGCAGCATCGACAGGGCTGGAAACACCATATATTTT
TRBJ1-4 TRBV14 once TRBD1 CASSPWTGGNEKLFF TGTGCCAGCAGCCCCTGGACAGGGGGTAATGAAAAACTGTTTTTT
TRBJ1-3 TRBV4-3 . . CASSQGQDSGNTIYF TGCGCCAGCAGCCAAGGCCAGGACTCTGGAAACACCATATATTTT
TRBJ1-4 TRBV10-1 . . CASSQNLNEKLFF TGCGCCAGCAGTCAGAACCTTAATGAAAAACTGTTTTTT
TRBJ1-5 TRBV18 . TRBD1 CASSAGTGDWSNQPQHF TGTGCCAGCTCAGCCGGGACAGGGGATTGGAGCAATCAGCCCCAGCATTTT
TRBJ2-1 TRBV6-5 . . CASRRTANEQFF TGTGCCAGCAGACGGACAGCGAATGAGCAGTTCTTC
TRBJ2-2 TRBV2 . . CASSEDTNTGELFF TGTGCCAGCAGTGAGGACACGAACACCGGGGAGCTGTTTTTT
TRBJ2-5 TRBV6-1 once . CASLRGREEETQYF TGTGCCAGCCTGAGGGGGAGAGAGGAAGAGACCCAGTACTTC
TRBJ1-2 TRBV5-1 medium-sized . CASSLGTANYGYTF TGCGCCAGCAGCTTGGGTACAGCTAACTATGGCTACACCTTC
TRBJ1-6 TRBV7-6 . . CASSLVAGNNSPLHF TGTGCCAGCAGCTTAGTAGCCGGGAATAATTCACCCCTCCACTTT
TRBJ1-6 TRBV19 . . CASSIVGNNSPLHF TGTGCCAGTAGTATAGTCGGGAATAATTCACCCCTCCACTTT
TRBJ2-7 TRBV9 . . CASSEGRQTSYEQYF TGTGCCAGCAGCGAAGGGCGGCAGACCTCCTACGAGCAGTACTTC
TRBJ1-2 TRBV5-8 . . CASSLSARAGPFNYGYTF TGTGCCAGCAGCTTATCGGCTCGGGCAGGACCTTTTAACTATGGCTACACCTTC